This T cell receptor (beta chain) stems from a study of T cells in Graves' hyperthyroidism and ophthalmopathy (dated by TCRdb to the late 2010s). Regarding the complete study: Peripheral blood was collected at initial diagnosis, before any treatment. An independent validation cohort of fewer than 20 hyperthyroidism patients and 15 or so patients who later progressed to ophthalmopathy tested prospective prediction of ophthalmopathy. A discovery cohort of roughly 100 patients, 43 with Graves' ophthalmopathy and about 58 with stable Graves' hyperthyroidism, was used to find distinguishing TCR V-J signatures. In roughly six Graves' hyperthyroidism patients, the study also compared T-cell repertoires from thyroid tissue with T-cell repertoires from blood. TCR Vbeta CDR3 sequencing of 130 to 150 peripheral blood samples (more than 40 ophthalmopathy, 75 or so hyperthyroidism and around 17 progressor patients) is reported in the paper. After blood sampling, hyperthyroidism patients were treated with methimazole at a starting dose of 30 mg daily, and ophthalmopathy patients were treated with high-dose intravenous methylprednisolone. The 75 to 100 discovery patients were randomly split 7:3 into training and test sets. Broader findings and caveats from the paper: In validation, the model predicted progression to ophthalmopathy a median of approximately 6.3 months before onset, with around 70% sensitivity and about 75% specificity. In cross-validation, a model built on a 13 V-J signature told ophthalmopathy apart from stable hyperthyroidism with 85% to 90% sensitivity and approximately 81% specificity, and in testing the same model reached 80%/75%. Blood samples also contained most of the expanded thyroid clonotypes (frequency above 0.001), which suggests that blood repertoires may reflect thyroid immune responses. Sample size was not statistically predetermined, and investigators were not blinded to group allocation.

TCR beta CDR3 regions were amplified from RNA transcripts. For the first round of RT-PCR on the TCR CDR3, the HTBI primer set was used together with the Qiagen OneStep RT-PCR kit. The libraries were constructed in a second round of multiplex PCR and then size-selected and purified. Sequencing of the libraries was done on an Illumina HiSeq2000 using paired-end 100 bp reads. As for the original processing: SOAPnuke was used to process the raw data, removing reads that contained adapters or uncalled bases, had a mean Phred below 15, or lacked an exact match to the constant primer or identifier. COPE v1.2.5 was used to merge the high-quality paired reads, and each unique nucleotide sequence was defined as a clonotype. MiTCR v1.1 was used to align clonotypes to the IMGT TRBV, TRBD and TRBJ reference segments. The analysis included only V-J combinations with a frequency above 0.0001, which together covered 99% to 99.2% of the repertoires. A TCS score was defined as the ratio of F50 (clonal expansion) to E x V (chaos), with BLOSUM62-based TCRdist applied between CDR3 peptides within each V-J. Welch's t-statistics and random forest reduced several hundred V-J features to 13, which were used in a naive Bayes classifier (R e1071). Thyroid-blood repertoire similarity was quantified with the Morisita-Horn index. Through fastp at Q25 and MiXCR, TCRdb rebuilt clones from the public reads, retaining in-frame beta chains. One record per CDR3 amino acid sequence lists the most common genes and DNA. The V and J calls reflect TCRdb's pipeline rather than the authors' work. The sample yields about 610,000 distinct CDR3 sequences; approximately 14% were counted once. Jointly, the top ten make up roughly 4.3% of the sample.

In the ophthalmopathy patients, disease was moderately to severely active, with a Clinical Activity Score of 3 or more, a NOSPECS grade of 4 or more, and a duration of less than 3 months. Any patient with an uncontrolled infection, another autoimmune disease, pregnancy or lactation was excluded. Clinical symptoms, serum thyroxine and TRAb, thyroid ultrasound, and orbital computed tomography formed the basis for the diagnoses. Ficoll-Paque density gradient centrifugation was used to isolate PBMCs from around 10 ml of fresh peripheral blood. Trizol reagent was used to extract total RNA, and RNA quality was then checked on an Agilent 2100 Bioanalyzer. The CDR3, from cysteine to phenylalanine, totals 12 residues. Here the CDR3 DNA is all that survives: 36 bases in frame from base 1. The germline V gene (reference sequence) supplies CDR1 DFQATT and CDR2 SNEGSKA. V lost 0 bases and J lost 7 bases; the stretch between them is 7 bases long.

Ten or more counts support this clonotype. Its antigen specificity is not known. No much larger clone is present one base from it, and per-base qualities are unavailable. The sequencing sample was made of blood. The chain joins TRBV20-1 to TRBJ1-5, with an unclear D gene assignment. This receptor was obtained from a woman aged 40 to 50 with Graves' ophthalmopathy. The CDR3 is CSARDGGQPQHF. The nucleotides read TGCAGTGCTAGAGACGGAGGGCAGCCCCAGCATTTT.